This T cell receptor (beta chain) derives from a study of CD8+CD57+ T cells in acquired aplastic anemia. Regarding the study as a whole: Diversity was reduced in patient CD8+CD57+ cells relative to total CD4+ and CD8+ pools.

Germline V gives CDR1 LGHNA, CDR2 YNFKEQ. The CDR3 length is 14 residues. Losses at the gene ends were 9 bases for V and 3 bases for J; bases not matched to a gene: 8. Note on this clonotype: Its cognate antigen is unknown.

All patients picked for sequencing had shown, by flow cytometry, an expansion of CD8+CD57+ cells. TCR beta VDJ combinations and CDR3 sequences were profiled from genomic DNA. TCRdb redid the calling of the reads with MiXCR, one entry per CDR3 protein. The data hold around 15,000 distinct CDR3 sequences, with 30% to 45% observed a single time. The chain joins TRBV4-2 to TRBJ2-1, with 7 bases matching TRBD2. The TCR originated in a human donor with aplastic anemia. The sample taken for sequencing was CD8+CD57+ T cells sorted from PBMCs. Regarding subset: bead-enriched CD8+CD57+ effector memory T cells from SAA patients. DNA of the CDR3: TGTGCCAGTCAAGCGGGGAACCGCTACAATGAGCAGTTCTTC. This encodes CASQAGNRYNEQFF.